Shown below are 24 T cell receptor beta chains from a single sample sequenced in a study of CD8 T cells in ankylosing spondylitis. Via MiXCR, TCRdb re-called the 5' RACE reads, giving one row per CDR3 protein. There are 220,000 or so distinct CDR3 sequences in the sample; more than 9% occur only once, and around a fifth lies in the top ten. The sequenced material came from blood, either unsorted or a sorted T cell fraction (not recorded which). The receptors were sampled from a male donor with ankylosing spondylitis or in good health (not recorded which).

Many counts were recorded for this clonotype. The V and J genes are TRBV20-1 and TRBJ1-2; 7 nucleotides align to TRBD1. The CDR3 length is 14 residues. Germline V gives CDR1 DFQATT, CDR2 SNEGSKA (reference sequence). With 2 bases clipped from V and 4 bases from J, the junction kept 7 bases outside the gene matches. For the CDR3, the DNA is TGCAGTGCTAGATCGCTCACAGGGGCCTATGGCTACACCTTC. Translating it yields CSARSLTGAYGYTF.

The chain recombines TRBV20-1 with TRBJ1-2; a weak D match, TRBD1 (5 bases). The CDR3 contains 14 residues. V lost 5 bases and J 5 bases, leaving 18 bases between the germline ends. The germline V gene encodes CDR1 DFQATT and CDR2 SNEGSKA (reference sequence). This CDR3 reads CSAGGMNTGYGYTF. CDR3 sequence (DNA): TGCAGTGCTGGGGGGATGAACACTGGTTATGGCTACACCTTC.

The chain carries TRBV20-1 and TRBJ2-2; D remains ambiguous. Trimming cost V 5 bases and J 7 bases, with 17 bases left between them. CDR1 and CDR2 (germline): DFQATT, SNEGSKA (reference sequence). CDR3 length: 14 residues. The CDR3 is CSAPTGLPDGELFF. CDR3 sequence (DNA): TGCAGTGCTCCTACGGGCCTTCCAGACGGGGAGCTGTTTTTT.

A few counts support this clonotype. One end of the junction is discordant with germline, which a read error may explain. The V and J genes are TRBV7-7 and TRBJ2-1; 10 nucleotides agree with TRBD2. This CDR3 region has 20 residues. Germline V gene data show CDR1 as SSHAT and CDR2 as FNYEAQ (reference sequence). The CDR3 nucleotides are TGTGCTAGCAGCTTAGTCCTTAGCGGGGGGCCTCAGAGCTCCTACAATGAGCAGTTCTTC. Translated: CASSLVLSGGPQSSYNEQFF.

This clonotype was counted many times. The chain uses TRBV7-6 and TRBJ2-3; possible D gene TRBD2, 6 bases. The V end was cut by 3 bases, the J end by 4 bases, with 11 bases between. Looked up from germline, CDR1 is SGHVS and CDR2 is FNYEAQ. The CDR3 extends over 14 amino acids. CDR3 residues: CASSLSGGADTQYF. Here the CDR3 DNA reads TGTGCCAGCAGCTTGAGTGGAGGGGCAGATACGCAGTATTTT.

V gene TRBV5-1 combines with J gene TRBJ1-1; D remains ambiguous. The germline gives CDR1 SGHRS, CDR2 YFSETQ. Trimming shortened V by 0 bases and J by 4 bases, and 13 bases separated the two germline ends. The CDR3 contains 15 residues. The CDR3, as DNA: TGCGCCAGCAGCTTGGCCCTGGGAGCGAGCACTGAAGCTTTCTTT. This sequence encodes CASSLALGASTEAFF.

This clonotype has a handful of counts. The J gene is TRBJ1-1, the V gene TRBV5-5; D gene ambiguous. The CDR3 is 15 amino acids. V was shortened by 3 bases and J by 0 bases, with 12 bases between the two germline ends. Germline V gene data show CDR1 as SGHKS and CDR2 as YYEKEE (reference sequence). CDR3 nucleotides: TGTGCCAGCAGCTGGTCGAGCGGAATGAACACTGAAGCTTTCTTT. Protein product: CASSWSSGMNTEAFF.

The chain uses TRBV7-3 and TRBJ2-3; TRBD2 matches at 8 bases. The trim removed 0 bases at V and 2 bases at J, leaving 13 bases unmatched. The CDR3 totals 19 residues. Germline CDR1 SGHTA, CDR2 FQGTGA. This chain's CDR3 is CASSLTRSVRGGTTDTQYF. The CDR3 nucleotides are TGTGCCAGCAGCTTAACCCGAAGCGTCCGCGGGGGGACCACAGATACGCAGTATTTT.

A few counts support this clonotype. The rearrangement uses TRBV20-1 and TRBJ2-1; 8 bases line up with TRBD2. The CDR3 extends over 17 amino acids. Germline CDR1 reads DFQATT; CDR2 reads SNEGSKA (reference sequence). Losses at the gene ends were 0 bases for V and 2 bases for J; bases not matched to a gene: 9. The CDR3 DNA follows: TGCAGTGCTAGAGATGGGAGTCGCGGGGGGACCTACAATGAGCAGTTCTTC. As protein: CSARDGSRGGTYNEQFF.

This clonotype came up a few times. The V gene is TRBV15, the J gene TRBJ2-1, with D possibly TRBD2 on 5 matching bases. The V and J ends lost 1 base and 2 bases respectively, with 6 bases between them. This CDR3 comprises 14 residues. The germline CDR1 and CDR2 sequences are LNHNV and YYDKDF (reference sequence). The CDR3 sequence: CATSRAGTYNEQFF. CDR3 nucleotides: TGTGCCACCAGCAGAGCCGGGACCTACAATGAGCAGTTCTTC.

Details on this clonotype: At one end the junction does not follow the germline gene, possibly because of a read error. CDR3 in amino acids: CASSYVTGGDYGDTF. CDR3 nucleotides: TGTGCCAGCAGCTACGTTACAGGGGGCGACTATGGCGACACCTTC. V usage is TRBV7-8 and J usage is TRBJ1-2, with 9 nucleotides matching TRBD1. The CDR3 is made up of 15 amino acids. Germline CDR1 SGHVS, CDR2 FQNEAQ.

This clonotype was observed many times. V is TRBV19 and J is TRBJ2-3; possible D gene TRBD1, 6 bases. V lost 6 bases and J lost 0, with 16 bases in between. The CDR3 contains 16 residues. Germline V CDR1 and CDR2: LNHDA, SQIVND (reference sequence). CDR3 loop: CASSLMTGSSTDTQYF. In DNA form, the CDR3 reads TGTGCCAGTAGCCTCATGACAGGATCTAGCACAGATACGCAGTATTTT. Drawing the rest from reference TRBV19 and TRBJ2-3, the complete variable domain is DGGITQSPKYLFRKEGQNVTLSCEQNLNHDAMYWYRQDPGQGLRLIYYSQIVNDFQKGDIAEGYSVSREKKESFPLTVTSAQKNPTAFYLCASSLMTGSSTDTQYFGPGTRLTVL.

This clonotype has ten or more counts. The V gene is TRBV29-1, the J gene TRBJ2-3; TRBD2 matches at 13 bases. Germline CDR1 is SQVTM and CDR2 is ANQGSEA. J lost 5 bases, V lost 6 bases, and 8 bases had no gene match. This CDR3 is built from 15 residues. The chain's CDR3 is CSVSGLAGVVDTQYF. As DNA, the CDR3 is TGCAGCGTCAGCGGACTAGCGGGGGTTGTAGATACGCAGTATTTT.

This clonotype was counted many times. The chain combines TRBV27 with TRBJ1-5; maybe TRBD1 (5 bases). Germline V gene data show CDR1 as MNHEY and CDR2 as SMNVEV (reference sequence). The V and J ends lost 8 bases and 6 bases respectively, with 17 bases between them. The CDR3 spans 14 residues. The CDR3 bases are TGTGCCAGCGGGGGATACGGGGCTGGTCAGCCCCAGCATTTT. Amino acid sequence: CASGGYGAGQPQHF.

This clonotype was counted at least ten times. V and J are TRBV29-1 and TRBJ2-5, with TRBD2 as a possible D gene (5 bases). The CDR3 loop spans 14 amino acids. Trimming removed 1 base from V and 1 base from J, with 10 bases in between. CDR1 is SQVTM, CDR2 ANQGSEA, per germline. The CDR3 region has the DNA TGCAGCGTTGAAGGAGGCGGGTCCCAAGAGACCCAGTACTTC. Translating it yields CSVEGGGSQETQYF.

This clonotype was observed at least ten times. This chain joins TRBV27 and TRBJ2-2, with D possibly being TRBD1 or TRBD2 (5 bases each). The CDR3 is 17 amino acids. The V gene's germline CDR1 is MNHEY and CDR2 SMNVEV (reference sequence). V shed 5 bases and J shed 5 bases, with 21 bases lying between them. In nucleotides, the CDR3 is TGTGCCAGCAGTCTGGAAGGAACCGGGACGTCGACCGGGGAGCTGTTTTTT. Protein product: CASSLEGTGTSTGELFF.

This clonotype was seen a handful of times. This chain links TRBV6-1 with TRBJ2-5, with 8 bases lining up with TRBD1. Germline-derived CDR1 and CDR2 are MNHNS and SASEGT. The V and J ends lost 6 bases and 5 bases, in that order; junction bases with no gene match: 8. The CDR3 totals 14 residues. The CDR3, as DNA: TGTGCCAGCAGCCGAGAGCAGGGGGCCGAGACCCAGTACTTC. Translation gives CASSREQGAETQYF.

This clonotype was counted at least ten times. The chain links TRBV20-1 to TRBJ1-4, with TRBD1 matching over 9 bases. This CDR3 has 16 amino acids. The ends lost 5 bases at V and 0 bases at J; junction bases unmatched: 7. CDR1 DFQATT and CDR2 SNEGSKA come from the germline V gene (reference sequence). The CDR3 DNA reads TGCAGTGCTGGGGACAGGGAAGAGGCAACTAATGAAAAACTGTTTTTT. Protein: CSAGDREEATNEKLFF.

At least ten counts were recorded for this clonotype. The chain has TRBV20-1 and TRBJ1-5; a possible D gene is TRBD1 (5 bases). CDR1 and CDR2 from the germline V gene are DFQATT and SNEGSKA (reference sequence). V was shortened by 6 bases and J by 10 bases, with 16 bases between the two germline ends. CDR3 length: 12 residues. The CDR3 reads CSAPDPRGPQHF. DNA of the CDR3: TGCAGTGCACCCGACCCACGGGGCCCCCAGCATTTT.

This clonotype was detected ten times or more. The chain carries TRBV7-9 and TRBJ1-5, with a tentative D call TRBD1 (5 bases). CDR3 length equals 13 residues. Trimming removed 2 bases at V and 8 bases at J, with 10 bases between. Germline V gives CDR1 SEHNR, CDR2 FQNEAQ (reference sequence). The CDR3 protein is CASSLITGEPQHF. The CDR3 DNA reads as TGTGCCAGCAGCTTAATTACGGGGGAGCCCCAGCATTTT. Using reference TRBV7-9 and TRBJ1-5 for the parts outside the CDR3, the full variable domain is DTGVSQNPRHKITKRGQNVTFRCDPISEHNRLYWYRQTLGQGPEFLTYFQNEAQLEKSRLLSDRFSAERPKGSFSTLEIQRTEQGDSAMYLCASSLITGEPQHFGDGTRLSIL.

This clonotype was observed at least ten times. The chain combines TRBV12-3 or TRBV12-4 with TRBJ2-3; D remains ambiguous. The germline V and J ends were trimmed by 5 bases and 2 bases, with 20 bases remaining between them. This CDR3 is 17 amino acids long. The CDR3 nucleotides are TGTGCCAGCAGTCCCTCCCCGAGTGACAACAACACAGATACGCAGTATTTT. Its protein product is CASSPSPSDNNTDTQYF.

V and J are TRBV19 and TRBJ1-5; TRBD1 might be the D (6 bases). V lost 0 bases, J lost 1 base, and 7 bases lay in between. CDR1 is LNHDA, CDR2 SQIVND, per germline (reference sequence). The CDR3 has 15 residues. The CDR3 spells CASSIERGSNQPQHF. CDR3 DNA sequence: TGTGCCAGTAGTATAGAAAGGGGGAGCAATCAGCCCCAGCATTTT.

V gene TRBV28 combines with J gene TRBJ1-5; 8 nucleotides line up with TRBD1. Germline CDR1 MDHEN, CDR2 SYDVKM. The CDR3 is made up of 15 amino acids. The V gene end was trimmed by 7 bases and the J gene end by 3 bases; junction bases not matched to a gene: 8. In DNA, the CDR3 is TGTGCCAGCACCCTCGGACAGGGTATCAATCAGCCCCAGCATTTT. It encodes CASTLGQGINQPQHF.

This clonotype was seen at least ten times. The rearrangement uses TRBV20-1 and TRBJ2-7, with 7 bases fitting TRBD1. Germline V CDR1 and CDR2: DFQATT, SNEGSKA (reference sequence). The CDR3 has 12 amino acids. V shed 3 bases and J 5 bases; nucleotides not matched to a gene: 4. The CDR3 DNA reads TGCAGTGCTAGGACAGGGTCGCACGAGCAGTACTTC. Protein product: CSARTGSHEQYF.